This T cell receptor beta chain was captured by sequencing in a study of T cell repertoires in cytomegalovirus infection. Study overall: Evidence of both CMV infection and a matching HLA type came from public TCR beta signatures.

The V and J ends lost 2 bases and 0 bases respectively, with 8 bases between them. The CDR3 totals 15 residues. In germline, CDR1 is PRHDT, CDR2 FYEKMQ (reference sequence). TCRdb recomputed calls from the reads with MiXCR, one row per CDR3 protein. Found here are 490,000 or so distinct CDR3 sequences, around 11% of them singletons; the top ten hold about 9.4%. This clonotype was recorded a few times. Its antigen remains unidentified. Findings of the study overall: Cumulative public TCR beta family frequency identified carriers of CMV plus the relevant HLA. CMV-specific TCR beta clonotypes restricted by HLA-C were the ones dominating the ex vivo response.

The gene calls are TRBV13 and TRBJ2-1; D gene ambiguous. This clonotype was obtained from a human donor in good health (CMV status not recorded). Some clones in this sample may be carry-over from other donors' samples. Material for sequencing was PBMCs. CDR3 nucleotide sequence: TGTGCCAGCAGCTTAACGGAGAGCTCCTACAATGAGCAGTTCTTC. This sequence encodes CASSLTESSYNEQFF.